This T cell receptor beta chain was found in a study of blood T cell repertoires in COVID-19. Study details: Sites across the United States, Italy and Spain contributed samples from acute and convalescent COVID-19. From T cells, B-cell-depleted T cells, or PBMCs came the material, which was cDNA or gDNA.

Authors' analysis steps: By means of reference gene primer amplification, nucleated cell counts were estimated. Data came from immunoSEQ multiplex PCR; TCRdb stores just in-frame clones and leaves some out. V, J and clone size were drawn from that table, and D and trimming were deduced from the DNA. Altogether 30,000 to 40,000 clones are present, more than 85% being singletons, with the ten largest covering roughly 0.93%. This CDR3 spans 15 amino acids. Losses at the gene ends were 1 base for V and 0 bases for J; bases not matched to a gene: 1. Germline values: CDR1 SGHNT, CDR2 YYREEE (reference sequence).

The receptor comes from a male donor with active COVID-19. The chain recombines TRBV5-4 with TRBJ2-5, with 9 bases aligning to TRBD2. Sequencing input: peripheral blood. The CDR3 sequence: CASSLSGGNQETQYF. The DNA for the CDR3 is TGTGCCAGCAGCTTGAGCGGGGGGAACCAAGAGACCCAGTACTTC.